This is a list of T cell receptor beta chains from one sample in a study of T cells in Graves' hyperthyroidism and ophthalmopathy. Using its own MiXCR run on the multiplex PCR reads, TCRdb lists one record per CDR3 protein. Of hundreds of thousands of distinct CDR3 sequences listed, about 17% were seen once; the top ten hold 16%. Input material: blood. The receptors here all came from a woman between 50 and 59 years old with Graves' hyperthyroidism that later progressed to Graves' ophthalmopathy. Both conserved end residues are part of each CDR3. The D gene is left open where the match is weak. Part of the rows lack a size; the others show once, few, many or a class for expanded clones.

j_call v_call clone_size d_call cdr3_aa cdr3_nt
TRBJ1-1 TRBV6-1 many . CASGAGQLNTEAFF TGTGCCAGCGGGGCAGGCCAGCTGAACACTGAAGCTTTCTTT
TRBJ1-1 TRBV7-9 . TRBD1 CASSSGTGYTEAFF TGTGCCAGCAGCTCGGGGACAGGGTACACTGAAGCTTTCTTT
TRBJ2-5 TRBV5-1 once . CASTPGHRFQETQYF TGCGCCAGCACCCCCGGACACAGATTCCAAGAGACCCAGTACTTC
TRBJ2-2 TRBV7-3 . . CASSLTGLGMGELFF TGTGCCAGCAGCTTAACGGGTCTGGGGATGGGGGAGCTGTTTTTT
TRBJ1-5 TRBV5-6 . TRBD1 CASSLTPGGEGNQPRHF TGTGCCAGCAGCTTGACGCCAGGGGGCGAGGGCAATCAGCCCCGGCATTTT
TRBJ1-4 TRBV5-4 once . CASSALQLATNEKLFF TGTGCCAGCAGCGCGCTCCAGCTAGCAACTAATGAAAAACTGTTTTTT
TRBJ2-3 TRBV20-1 . TRBD1 CSASGRGQSTDTQYF TGCAGTGCTAGCGGCAGGGGGCAAAGCACAGATACGCAGTATTTT
TRBJ1-6 TRBV9 . TRBD1 CASSVGQGNSPLHF TGTGCCAGCAGCGTAGGACAGGGGAATTCACCCCTCCACTTT
TRBJ2-5 TRBV12-3/TRBV12-4 many TRBD2 CASSLLTSGGAETQYF TGTGCCAGCAGTTTATTGACTAGCGGGGGGGCCGAGACCCAGTACTTC
TRBJ1-1 TRBV6-2/TRBV6-3 few . CASSYEQILGEAFF TGTGCCAGCAGTTACGAACAGATTTTAGGTGAAGCTTTCTTT
TRBJ1-1 TRBV7-9 many . CASSLARQGTEAFF TGTGCCAGCAGCTTAGCCCGTCAGGGAACTGAAGCTTTCTTT
TRBJ1-1 TRBV20-1 many . CSARDIWDGGVTEAFF TGCAGTGCTAGAGATATATGGGATGGAGGGGTGACTGAAGCTTTCTTT
TRBJ2-1 TRBV12-3/TRBV12-4 few . CASSLRPNPAYNEQFF TGTGCCAGCAGTTTAAGACCAAACCCCGCCTACAATGAGCAGTTCTTC
TRBJ1-2 TRBV12-3/TRBV12-4 many . CASSGSSYGYTF TGTGCCAGCAGTGGCTCATCCTATGGCTACACCTTC
TRBJ1-2 TRBV19 few . CASSIYGGTNYGYTF TGTGCCAGTAGTATTTATGGGGGAACTAACTATGGCTACACCTTC
TRBJ2-3 TRBV5-1 few TRBD2 CASSYMGLAGGTDTQYF TGCGCCAGCAGCTACATGGGACTAGCGGGAGGCACAGATACGCAGTATTTT
TRBJ1-5 TRBV12-3/TRBV12-4 . TRBD1 CASSLGTGPGVLNQPQHF TGTGCCAGCAGTTTGGGGACAGGGCCGGGGGTGCTCAATCAGCCCCAGCATTTT
TRBJ1-2 TRBV6-6 . TRBD1 CASSYSTGTDYGYTF TGTGCCAGCAGTTACTCGACAGGGACGGACTATGGCTACACCTTC
TRBJ2-2 TRBV2 . . CASIRTPGELFF TGTGCCAGCATCCGGACGCCCGGGGAGCTGTTTTTT
TRBJ2-1 TRBV20-1 . TRBD2 CSAPRTSGGYNEQFF TGCAGTGCTCCCCGGACTAGCGGGGGATACAATGAGCAGTTCTTC
TRBJ2-1 TRBV6-5 few TRBD1 CASSYGYGTGVDNEQFF TGTGCCAGCAGTTACGGATACGGGACAGGGGTTGACAATGAGCAGTTCTTC
TRBJ2-5 TRBV20-1 . . CSAILTGRETQYF TGCAGTGCTATCCTAACAGGGAGGGAGACCCAGTACTTC
TRBJ1-1 TRBV11-2 many TRBD1 CASSTRDRGTEAFF TGTGCCAGCAGCACCCGGGACAGGGGGACTGAAGCTTTCTTT
TRBJ2-5 TRBV6-1 few TRBD2 CASKWGLVAGETQYF TGTGCCAGCAAGTGGGGACTAGTTGCGGGAGAGACCCAGTACTTC